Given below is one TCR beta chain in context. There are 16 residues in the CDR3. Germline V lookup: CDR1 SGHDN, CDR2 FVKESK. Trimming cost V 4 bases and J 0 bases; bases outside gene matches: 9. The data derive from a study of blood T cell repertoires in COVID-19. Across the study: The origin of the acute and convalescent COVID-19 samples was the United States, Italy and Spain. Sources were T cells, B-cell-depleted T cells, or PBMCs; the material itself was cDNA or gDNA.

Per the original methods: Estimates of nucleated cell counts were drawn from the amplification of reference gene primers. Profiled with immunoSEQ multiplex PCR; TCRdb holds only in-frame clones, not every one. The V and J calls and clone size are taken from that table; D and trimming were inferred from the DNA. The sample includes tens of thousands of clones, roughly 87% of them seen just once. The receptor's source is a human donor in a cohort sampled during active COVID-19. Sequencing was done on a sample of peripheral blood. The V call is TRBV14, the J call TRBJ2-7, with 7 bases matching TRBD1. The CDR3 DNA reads TGTGCCAGCAGCCCACCGGGACAGCTAAGCTCCTACGAGCAGTACTTC. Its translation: CASSPPGQLSSYEQYF. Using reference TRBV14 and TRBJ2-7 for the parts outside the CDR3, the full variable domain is EAGVTQFPSHSVIEKGQTVTLRCDPISGHDNLYWYRRVMGKEIKFLLHFVKESKQDESGMPNNRFLAERTGGTYSTLKVQPAELEDSGVYFCASSPPGQLSSYEQYFGPGTRLTVT.